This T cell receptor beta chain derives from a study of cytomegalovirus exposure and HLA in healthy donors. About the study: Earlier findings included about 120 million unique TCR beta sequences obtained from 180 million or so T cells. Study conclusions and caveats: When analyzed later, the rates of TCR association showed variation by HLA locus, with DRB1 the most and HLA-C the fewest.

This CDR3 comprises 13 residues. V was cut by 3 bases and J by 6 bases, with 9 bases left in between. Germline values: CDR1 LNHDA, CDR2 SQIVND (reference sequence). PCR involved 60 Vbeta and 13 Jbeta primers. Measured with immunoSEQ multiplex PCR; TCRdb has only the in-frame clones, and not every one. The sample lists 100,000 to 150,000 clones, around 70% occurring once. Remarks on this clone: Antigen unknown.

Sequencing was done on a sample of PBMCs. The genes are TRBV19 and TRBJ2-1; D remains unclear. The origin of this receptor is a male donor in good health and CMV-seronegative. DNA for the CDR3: TGTGCCAGTAGTATGGTTTCGGGCAATGAGCAGTTCTTC. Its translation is CASSMVSGNEQFF.